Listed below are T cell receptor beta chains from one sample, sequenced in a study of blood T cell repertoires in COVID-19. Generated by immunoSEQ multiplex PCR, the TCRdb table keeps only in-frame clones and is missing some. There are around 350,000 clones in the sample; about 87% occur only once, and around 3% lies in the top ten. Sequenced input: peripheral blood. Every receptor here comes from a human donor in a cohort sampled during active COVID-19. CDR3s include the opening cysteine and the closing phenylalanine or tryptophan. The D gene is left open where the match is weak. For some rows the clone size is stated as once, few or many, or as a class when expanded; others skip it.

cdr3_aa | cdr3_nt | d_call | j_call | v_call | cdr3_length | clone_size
CAISESGGATNEKLFF | TGTGCCATCAGTGAGTCAGGGGGCGCAACTAATGAAAAACTGTTTTTT | TRBD1 | TRBJ1-4 | TRBV10-3 | 16 | -
CAISERQGYEQYF | TGTGCCATCAGTGAAAGACAGGGCTACGAGCAGTACTTC | TRBD1 | TRBJ2-7 | TRBV10-3 | 13 | -
CASSLGAGENQPQHF | TGTGCCAGCAGCTTAGGCGCAGGCGAGAATCAGCCCCAGCATTTT | - | TRBJ1-5 | TRBV11-2 | 15 | -
CASSVFADAYNEQFF | TGTGCCAGCAGTGTTTTTGCGGATGCCTACAATGAGCAGTTCTTC | - | TRBJ2-1 | TRBV2 | 15 | -
CASSLPGTGGFQPQHF | TGTGCCAGCAGTTTACCCGGGACAGGGGGCTTTCAGCCCCAGCATTTT | TRBD1 | TRBJ1-5 | TRBV28 | 16 | -
CAISDPGQANTEAFF | TGTGCCATCAGTGACCCGGGACAAGCGAACACTGAAGCTTTCTTT | - | TRBJ1-1 | TRBV10-3 | 15 | -
CASSLTFTGELFF | TGTGCCAGCAGTTTAACATTTACCGGGGAGCTGTTTTTT | - | TRBJ2-2 | TRBV12-3/TRBV12-4 | 13 | -
CASSKRGELSTDTQYF | TGTGCCAGCAGCAAACGGGGGGAACTTAGCACAGATACGCAGTATTTT | TRBD2 | TRBJ2-3 | TRBV13 | 16 | -
CASSFILGYGTSTKATNEKLFF | TGTGCCAGCAGTTTTATCTTAGGGTACGGGACAAGTACTAAAGCAACTAATGAAAAACTGTTTTTT | - | TRBJ1-4 | TRBV28 | 22 | -
CASSLVQSSGETQYF | TGCGCCAGCAGCTTGGTACAGTCAAGTGGGGAGACCCAGTACTTC | - | TRBJ2-5 | TRBV5-1 | 15 | -
CASSQDGPGVAGVTDTQYF | TGCGCCAGCAGCCAAGATGGGCCCGGGGTAGCGGGCGTCACAGATACGCAGTATTTT | TRBD2 | TRBJ2-3 | TRBV4-1 | 19 | -
CASSTLGSGANVLTF | TGTGCCAGCAGTACCCTCGGTTCTGGGGCCAACGTCCTGACTTTC | - | TRBJ2-6 | TRBV28 | 15 | -
CAWSPEGGQPQHF | TGTGCCTGGAGCCCGGAAGGCGGGCAGCCCCAGCATTTT | - | TRBJ1-5 | TRBV30 | 13 | -
CASSQVPNRVDEQYF | TGTGCCAGCAGCCAAGTCCCTAACAGGGTGGACGAGCAGTACTTC | - | TRBJ2-7 | TRBV14 | 15 | once
CASSIHTPGTSGDAYEQYF | TGCGCCAGCAGCATACACACTCCCGGGACTAGCGGGGACGCCTACGAGCAGTACTTC | TRBD2 | TRBJ2-7 | TRBV5-1 | 19 | -
CASSLQPGQGFTGELFF | TGTGCCAGCAGCTTGCAGCCGGGACAGGGTTTCACCGGGGAGCTGTTTTTT | TRBD1 | TRBJ2-2 | TRBV7-9 | 17 | -
CASSYGGRPQHF | TGTGCCAGCAGTTACGGGGGGAGGCCCCAGCATTTT | - | TRBJ1-5 | TRBV6-5 | 12 | -
CSATSYNEQFF | TGCAGTGCTACTTCCTACAATGAGCAGTTCTTC | - | TRBJ2-1 | TRBV20-1 | 11 | -
CASSLTGGNYNEQFF | TGTGCCAGCAGTTTAACAGGGGGTAATTACAATGAGCAGTTCTTC | TRBD1 | TRBJ2-1 | TRBV28 | 15 | -
CASSLAAQETQYF | TGTGCCAGCAGTCTAGCGGCCCAAGAGACCCAGTACTTC | TRBD2 | TRBJ2-5 | TRBV2 | 13 | -
CASSLEPTGSYNEQFF | TGTGCCAGCAGCTTGGAGCCGACAGGGTCTTACAATGAGCAGTTCTTC | TRBD1 | TRBJ2-1 | TRBV5-4 | 16 | -
CASGWGDRAYEQYF | TGTGCCAGCGGCTGGGGGGACAGGGCCTACGAGCAGTACTTC | TRBD1 | TRBJ2-7 | TRBV5-4 | 14 | -
CASSMTGTASYEQYF | TGCGCCAGCAGCATGACCGGGACAGCCTCCTACGAGCAGTACTTC | TRBD1 | TRBJ2-7 | TRBV5-1 | 15 | -
CASSPHPREDSNQPQHF | TGTGCCAGCAGCCCCCACCCCAGGGAGGATAGCAATCAGCCCCAGCATTTT | - | TRBJ1-5 | TRBV7-8 | 17 | -
CASSSGTGYMSHNF | TGTGCCAGCAGTTCCGGGACAGGGTATATGTCCCACAATTTT | TRBD1 | TRBJ2-3 | TRBV27 | 14 | -
CASSVGSSAYNEQFF | TGTGCCAGCAGCGTAGGCAGTAGCGCCTACAATGAGCAGTTCTTC | - | TRBJ2-1 | TRBV9 | 15 | -
CASSGQGFTGELFF | TGTGCCAGCAGCGGACAGGGGTTCACCGGGGAGCTGTTTTTT | TRBD1 | TRBJ2-2 | TRBV9 | 14 | once
CASSQALAGGLTDTQYF | TGTGCCAGCAGCCAAGCTCTAGCGGGAGGGCTGACAGATACGCAGTATTTT | TRBD2 | TRBJ2-3 | TRBV4-2 | 17 | few
CASSKGGGTTEAFF | TGTGCCAGCAGCAAAGGGGGGGGAACCACTGAAGCTTTCTTT | - | TRBJ1-1 | TRBV25-1 | 14 | -
CASKRDFTNTGELFF | TGCGCCAGCAAGCGGGACTTCACGAACACCGGGGAGCTGTTTTTT | TRBD2 | TRBJ2-2 | TRBV5-1 | 15 | -
CASGPGGAGGYTF | TGTGCCAGCGGGCCGGGGGGGGCTGGAGGCTACACCTTC | - | TRBJ1-2 | TRBV27 | 13 | -
CASTLTGMNEKLFF | TGTGCCAGCACCCTTACCGGGATGAATGAAAAACTGTTTTTT | - | TRBJ1-4 | TRBV2 | 14 | -
CASSRVGQERFEKLFF | TGCGCCAGCAGCCGTGTCGGACAGGAACGGTTCGAAAAACTGTTTTTT | TRBD1 | TRBJ1-4 | TRBV5-1 | 16 | -
CASSLYGVTEAFF | TGTGCCAGCAGCTTATACGGGGTCACTGAAGCTTTCTTT | - | TRBJ1-1 | TRBV7-2 | 13 | -
CASSLAGGPQSNEQYF | TGTGCCAGCAGTTTAGCGGGAGGGCCCCAGTCCAACGAGCAGTACTTC | TRBD2 | TRBJ2-7 | TRBV28 | 16 | -
CASSAGTRNEKLFF | TGTGCCAGCAGCGCCGGGACTCGCAATGAAAAACTGTTTTTT | - | TRBJ1-4 | TRBV5-4 | 14 | -
CASSLPGLEAWRTQYF | TGTGCCAGCAGTTTACCGGGACTAGAGGCTTGGAGGACCCAGTACTTC | TRBD2 | TRBJ2-5 | TRBV28 | 16 | -
CAWNRVSTEAFF | TGTGCCTGGAACAGGGTATCCACTGAAGCTTTCTTT | - | TRBJ1-1 | TRBV30 | 12 | -
CASSQDQAEQYF | TGTGCCAGCAGCCAAGATCAGGCCGAGCAGTACTTC | - | TRBJ2-7 | TRBV3-1/TRBV3-2 | 12 | -
CASSSTGTNYGYTF | TGTGCCAGCAGCTCGACAGGCACTAACTATGGCTACACCTTC | - | TRBJ1-2 | TRBV6-5 | 14 | -
CAISEWDRGGYTF | TGTGCCATCAGTGAGTGGGACAGGGGCGGCTACACCTTC | TRBD1 | TRBJ1-2 | TRBV10-3 | 13 | -